This T cell receptor beta chain was sequenced in a study of OX40 agonist ivuxolimab in advanced cancers. For the study in its entirety: The costimulatory receptor OX40 (CD134) was targeted by ivuxolimab, a fully human IgG2 agonistic monoclonal antibody. Intravenous ivuxolimab was administered to patients every 2 weeks at six dose levels: 0.01, 0.1, 0.3, 1.5, 3 and 10 mg/kg. Of the approximately 50 patients in dose escalation, some 20 had hepatocellular carcinoma, some 15 had melanoma, 9 had renal cell carcinoma and 9 had head and neck cancer. The dose-escalation cohort was roughly 80% male with a mean age of around 62 years, ranging from roughly 20 to 80. Patients were allowed to have had prior anti-PD-1, anti-PD-L1 or anti-CTLA-4 therapy, and 40% of the dose-escalation patients had been treated with checkpoint inhibitors. Partial responses were achieved by three dose-escalation patients, of whom one had hepatocellular carcinoma and two had cutaneous melanoma. Peripheral TCRbeta sequencing aimed to test whether ivuxolimab altered TCR sequence diversity and caused clonal T-cell expansion. The monotherapy dose-escalation portion (N of about 50 patients) of the phase I ivuxolimab trial is reported in the paper. Overall study results and their limits: On average, CD8+ T cells showed more expanded clones than CD4+ T cells after ivuxolimab. Low levels of normalized T-cell clonal expansion were also seen in some patients who did not respond. Partial responders in the 0.1-3.0 mg/kg groups had among the lowest normalized peripheral clonal expansion, especially among CD8+ T cells. Antigen specificity was not determined for the clonally expanded peripheral T cells. At doses of 0.1 to 3.0 mg/kg, clonal expansion of both CD4+ and CD8+ blood T cells was observed from baseline to week 6.

Patients with a history of autoimmune disease or receiving systemic immunosuppression were excluded from the trial. In every dose cohort, peripheral blood was drawn for TCR sequencing at baseline, cycle 4 day 1, and cycle 7 day 1. Samples came from an open-label, multicenter, first-in-human phase I dose-escalation trial of ivuxolimab. Adults with locally advanced or metastatic head and neck squamous cell, hepatocellular, melanoma or renal cell carcinoma were enrolled in the trial. Before TCR sequencing, CD4+ T cells and CD8+ T cells from peripheral blood were sorted into separate populations. About this clone: Its binding antigen is unknown. The record has no base qualities; no much larger clone is one base away.

The CDR1 and CDR2 encoded by the germline V gene (reference sequence) are LNHDA and SQIVND. From its cysteine to its phenylalanine, the CDR3 spans 17 amino acids. Only the CDR3 DNA is retained, 51 bases long and in frame from the first base. V was cut back by 5 bases and J by 8 bases, leaving a gap of 25 bases between them. Genomic DNA was isolated from the sorted cells so that the TCRbeta CDR3 region could be sequenced. The immunoSEQ Assay was used to sequence the TCRbeta CDR3 regions. TCRdb took over this immuneACCESS table, retaining in-frame rearrangements with V and J assigned. Such tables are incomplete; in checked studies, under half of the missing clones stem from an unresolved V gene, and the remainder is unexplained. The sample has around 35,000 clones on record, roughly 84% of them singletons. Jointly, the top ten make up more than 9.5% of the sample.

The sequence was collected from an adult with an advanced solid tumor such as melanoma, head and neck, liver or kidney cancer. The chain joins TRBV19 to TRBJ2-1; the D segment is perhaps TRBD1 or TRBD2, each sharing 5 matched bases. The material sequenced was CD4+ or CD8+ T cells sorted from blood, taken in a trial of the OX40 agonist ivuxolimab. The CDR3 protein is CASSASRGGGWAYEQFF. The nucleotide sequence reads as follows: TGTGCCAGTAGTGCCTCCCGTGGGGGTGGGTGGGCATATGAGCAGTTCTTC.